Listed below are T cell receptor beta chains from one sample, sequenced in a study of CD8+ T cells in alopecia areata. Profiling relied on immunoSEQ multiplex PCR, and the TCRdb table lists in-frame clones only, not all of them. The sample lists around 34,000 clones; roughly 53% were seen once. The material sequenced was NKG2D-high CD8+ T cells sorted from blood. These receptor sequences come from a human donor with alopecia areata. Both conserved end residues are part of each CDR3. Fields, in order: J gene, CDR3 length, D gene, clone size, V gene, CDR3 DNA, CDR3 protein. A D gene is named only where the DNA matches it firmly. The size of a clone is reported for some rows only, either as once, few or many, or as a class for expanded clones.

TRBJ1-2,16,NA,NA,TRBV4-3,TGCGCCAGCAGCCAAGATTGGTGGGACCGGGCATATGGCTACACCTTC,CASSQDWWDRAYGYTF
TRBJ2-7,14,NA,NA,TRBV28,TGTGCCAGCAGTTACCCCCGGGGTTTCTACGAGCAGTACTTC,CASSYPRGFYEQYF
TRBJ2-7,15,NA,few,TRBV4-3,TGCGCCAGCAGCCAACTGACAGGCGAACCTCACGAGCAGTACTTC,CASSQLTGEPHEQYF
TRBJ2-7,15,TRBD1,NA,TRBV4-3,TGCGCCAGCAGCCCCTTGGGGACAGGGGTCCACGAGCAGTACTTC,CASSPLGTGVHEQYF
TRBJ1-1,17,TRBD1,few,TRBV27,TGTGCCAGCAGACCACGCAGGGGGCCCAACTTGAACACTGAAGCTTTCTTT,CASRPRRGPNLNTEAFF
TRBJ1-5,15,NA,NA,TRBV2,TGTGCCAGCAGACTACAGGGATCACGCAATCAGCCCCAGCATTTT,CASRLQGSRNQPQHF
TRBJ1-2,10,NA,NA,TRBV9,TGTGCCAGCGGAGGAGATGGCTACACCTTC,CASGGDGYTF
TRBJ2-7,15,NA,once,TRBV5-6,TGTGCCAGCAGCTTGGCTAGCGATCAATCCTACGAGCAGTACTTC,CASSLASDQSYEQYF
TRBJ2-3,14,NA,NA,TRBV5-6,TGTGCCAGCAGCTCAGACGGGAACACAGATACGCAGTATTTT,CASSSDGNTDTQYF
TRBJ2-7,13,NA,NA,TRBV7-9,TGTGCCAGCAGCCAACAGGGACGTTACGAGCAGTACTTC,CASSQQGRYEQYF
TRBJ2-1,16,TRBD2,NA,TRBV28,TGTGCCGTCAGCCTTGGGACTAGCGGGAGGGCCAATGAGCAGTTCTTC,CAVSLGTSGRANEQFF
TRBJ2-1,15,TRBD2,few,TRBV29-1,TGCAGCGTTGAGGAGGGAGCGGGGTCCTACAATGAGCAGTTCTTC,CSVEEGAGSYNEQFF
TRBJ2-5,14,NA,NA,TRBV6-1,TGTGCCAGCAGTGAACGGGTAATGGGAGAGACCCAGTACTTC,CASSERVMGETQYF
TRBJ2-1,12,NA,NA,TRBV6-6,TGTGCCAGCAGTTACGAGCAACATGAGCAGTTCTTC,CASSYEQHEQFF
TRBJ2-5,16,TRBD1,NA,TRBV9,TGTGCCAGCAGCATCTCCGGGACAGGGCGGCAAGAGACCCAGTACTTC,CASSISGTGRQETQYF
TRBJ1-2,12,NA,many,TRBV6-5,TGTGCCAGCAGTTATGTTGGAGGAGGCTACACCTTC,CASSYVGGGYTF
TRBJ2-1,13,TRBD2,few,TRBV9,TGTGCCAGCAGCGCCCGGGACTACGGCGAGCAGTTCTTC,CASSARDYGEQFF
TRBJ2-2,18,TRBD1,NA,TRBV7-9,TGTGCCAGCAGCTTAGTCAGGGGGCAGGGCGTCGACACCGGGGAGCTGTTTTTT,CASSLVRGQGVDTGELFF
TRBJ2-7,15,NA,NA,TRBV23-1,TGCGCCAGCAGTCATTTTGGACAGCGGACCACCGAGCAGTACTTC,CASSHFGQRTTEQYF
TRBJ1-5,14,NA,once,TRBV5-1,TGCGCCAGCAGCTCCAGGGAGGAGAGCCAGCCCCAGCATTTT,CASSSREESQPQHF
TRBJ2-5,13,TRBD1,NA,TRBV4-3,TGCGCCAGCAGTGGGACAGGGGAAGAGACCCAGTACTTC,CASSGTGEETQYF
TRBJ2-1,16,TRBD2,large,TRBV28,TGTGCCAGCAGTCTGCTACTAGCGACCCCCTACAATGAGCAGTTCTTC,CASSLLLATPYNEQFF
TRBJ2-7,13,NA,NA,TRBV5-1,TGCGCCAGCAGCTTGCGACAGTTCTACGAGCAGTACTTC,CASSLRQFYEQYF
TRBJ1-1,11,NA,NA,TRBV19,TGTGCCAGTTACCAGGGCACTGAAGCTTTCTTT,CASYQGTEAFF
TRBJ1-2,14,NA,NA,TRBV7-9,TGTGCCAGCAGCTTAGCAGGAAGGAACTGGGGCTACACCTTC,CASSLAGRNWGYTF
TRBJ2-5,15,NA,NA,TRBV5-1,TGCGCCAGCAGCTTCGGGACGGCGGTCGGGGAGACCCAGTACTTC,CASSFGTAVGETQYF
TRBJ2-3,15,TRBD1,NA,TRBV5-1,TGCGCCAGCAGCTTGTGGGGACAGGGCACAGATACGCAGTATTTT,CASSLWGQGTDTQYF
TRBJ2-3,14,TRBD1,NA,TRBV30,TGTGCCGGCGGGACAGGTGATAGGACAGATACGCAGTATTTT,CAGGTGDRTDTQYF
TRBJ1-3,14,TRBD1,once,TRBV29-1,TGCAGCGTTGAGGGGACAGGGCCTGGAAACACCATATATTTT,CSVEGTGPGNTIYF
TRBJ2-3,14,NA,NA,TRBV30,TGTGCCTCTAACACAGAAACTAGCACAGATACGCAGTATTTT,CASNTETSTDTQYF
TRBJ2-7,15,NA,few,TRBV2,TGTGCCAGCAGTTTGTCCTGGGGTAGGCCCTACGAGCAGTACTTC,CASSLSWGRPYEQYF
TRBJ1-3,16,TRBD1,few,TRBV29-1,TGCAGCGTTGAAGTGATGGGGGACAGGGGGAGAGACACCATATATTTT,CSVEVMGDRGRDTIYF
TRBJ2-3,14,NA,NA,TRBV7-2,TGTGCCAGCAGCGCCCGCACGGATACAGATACGCAGTATTTT,CASSARTDTDTQYF
TRBJ2-1,13,NA,NA,TRBV5-1,TGCGCCAGCTCCTTGGAAGGCCACAATGAGCAGTTCTTC,CASSLEGHNEQFF
TRBJ2-3,14,NA,NA,TRBV5-5,TGTGCCAGCACCTCACCGACGGGAACAGATACGCAGTATTTT,CASTSPTGTDTQYF
TRBJ2-1,13,TRBD1,few,TRBV19,TGTGCCAGTCAAGGGGGCATATACAATGAGCAGTTCTTC,CASQGGIYNEQFF
TRBJ1-4,15,NA,few,TRBV2,TGTGCCAGCAGTGAACCCACAGGGACTAATGAAAAACTGTTTTTT,CASSEPTGTNEKLFF
TRBJ1-1,15,NA,NA,TRBV7-8,TGTGCCAGCAGCGCAACCGGGACACCTAACACTGAAGCTTTCTTT,CASSATGTPNTEAFF
TRBJ1-2,14,NA,few,TRBV7-9,TGTGCCGCGCTAGTGGTCCCTATAAACTATGGCTACACCTTC,CAALVVPINYGYTF
TRBJ2-1,15,TRBD1,NA,TRBV7-9,TGTGCCAGCAGAGTAGTGACAGGGCCCTTGGATGAGCAGTTCTTC,CASRVVTGPLDEQFF
TRBJ2-7,14,TRBD1,NA,TRBV4-3,TGCGCCAGCAGCCCGGGACAGGGGACCTACGAGCAGTACTTC,CASSPGQGTYEQYF
TRBJ1-2,15,NA,few,TRBV4-3,TGCGCCAGCAGCCCCCCTACAGGGATCAACTGGGGCTACACCTTC,CASSPPTGINWGYTF
TRBJ1-1,14,NA,NA,TRBV4-1,TGCGCCAGCAGGCTAGCCCCTCTCTCTGAGGAAGCTTTCTTT,CASRLAPLSEEAFF
TRBJ2-7,16,TRBD1,once,TRBV6-5,TGTGCCAGCAGTTACCTCCTTGGGACAGGGGAGGACGAGCAGTACTTC,CASSYLLGTGEDEQYF
TRBJ1-1,12,NA,NA,TRBV27,TGTGCCAGCAGTTCAAAGGGGGTAGGAGCTTTCTTT,CASSSKGVGAFF
TRBJ1-5,15,NA,NA,TRBV6-1,TGTGCCAGCAGTGAATTTGGGGGTAGCAATCAGCCCCAGCATTTT,CASSEFGGSNQPQHF
TRBJ2-2,14,NA,NA,TRBV6-5,TGTGCCAGCAGTTATGGGGGGAACACCGGGGAGCTGTTTTTT,CASSYGGNTGELFF
TRBJ2-1,12,NA,NA,TRBV27,TGTGCCAGCCGAGGGTTCTACAATGAGCAGTTCTTC,CASRGFYNEQFF
TRBJ1-1,15,NA,NA,TRBV23-1,TGCGCCAGCAGTCCAGCTCTGTTCGGGACACTTGAAGCTTTCTTT,CASSPALFGTLEAFF
TRBJ2-1,13,NA,NA,TRBV27,TGTGCCAGCAGCTCCGGGCCTGGGAATGAGCAGTTCTTC,CASSSGPGNEQFF
TRBJ1-1,14,TRBD1,few,TRBV7-9,TGTGCCAGCATCGCAAAGGGGGCGTTAACTGAAGCTTTCTTT,CASIAKGALTEAFF
TRBJ2-5,14,NA,medium-sized,TRBV7-3,TGTGCCAGCAGCCCCCGGGCAGATCAAGAGACCCAGTACTTC,CASSPRADQETQYF
TRBJ2-1,16,NA,NA,TRBV7-9,TGTGCCAGCAGCGGAGGCCCAGGGGCGTCCTACAATGAGCAGTTCTTC,CASSGGPGASYNEQFF
TRBJ2-7,13,NA,few,TRBV5-1,TGCGCCACCTCGGAGGGGCCCTCCTACGAGCAGTACTTC,CATSEGPSYEQYF
TRBJ2-4,17,NA,few,TRBV5-1,TGCGCCAGCAGCCCCGAACCCGGGGCCTACGTCGGGGGCATTCAGTACTTC,CASSPEPGAYVGGIQYF
TRBJ2-1,15,TRBD1,NA,TRBV9,TGTGCCAGCAGCACTTCCGGGACAGCTTACAATGAGCAGTTCTTC,CASSTSGTAYNEQFF
TRBJ2-7,13,NA,NA,TRBV7-9,TGTGCCAGCAGCTTTACAGGGACCTACGAGCAGTACTTC,CASSFTGTYEQYF
TRBJ1-5,15,NA,NA,TRBV2,TGTGCCAGCAGTCAAGGGGGGAGTAGCAATCAGCCCCAGCATTTT,CASSQGGSSNQPQHF
TRBJ2-3,14,NA,few,TRBV4-1,TGCGCCAGCAGCCAAGACAGGTCTATACGGCCTCAGTATTTT,CASSQDRSIRPQYF
TRBJ1-5,15,TRBD1,NA,TRBV7-9,TGTGCCAGCAGCTGGACAGGGGACCCCAATCAGCCCCAGCATTTT,CASSWTGDPNQPQHF